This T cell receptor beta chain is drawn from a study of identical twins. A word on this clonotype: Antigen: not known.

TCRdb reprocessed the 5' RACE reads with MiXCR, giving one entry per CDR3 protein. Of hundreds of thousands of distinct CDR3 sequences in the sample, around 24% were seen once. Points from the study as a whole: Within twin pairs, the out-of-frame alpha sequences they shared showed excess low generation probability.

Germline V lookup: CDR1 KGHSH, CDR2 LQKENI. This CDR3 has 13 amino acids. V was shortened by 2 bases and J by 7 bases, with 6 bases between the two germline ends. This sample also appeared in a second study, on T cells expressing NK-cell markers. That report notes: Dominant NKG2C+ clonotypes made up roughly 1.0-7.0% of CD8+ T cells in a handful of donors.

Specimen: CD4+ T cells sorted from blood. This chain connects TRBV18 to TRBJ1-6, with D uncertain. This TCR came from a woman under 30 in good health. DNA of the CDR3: TGTGCCAGCTCACCAGGGGAAAATTCACCCCTCCACTTT. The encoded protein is CASSPGENSPLHF.